This entry concerns a single T cell receptor beta chain. The trim removed 1 base at V and 4 bases at J, leaving 7 bases unmatched. CDR3 size: 15 residues. CDR1 is MGHRA, CDR2 YSYEKL, per germline. The record originates from a study of blood T cell repertoires in COVID-19. Per the original methods: Counts of nucleated cells, estimated from reference gene primer amplification, were obtained. Only in-frame clones appear in the TCRdb table, and some are missing; sequencing was by immunoSEQ multiplex PCR. V and J calls and clone size are as listed in that table; D and trimming were resolved from the DNA. The sample consists of about 60,000 clones, about 80% of them appearing once.

The sample taken for sequencing was peripheral blood. The genes are TRBV4-1 and TRBJ2-7; TRBD2 agrees at 7 bases. This TCR was recovered from a human donor in a cohort sampled during active COVID-19. CDR3 region: CASSQAPGGKYEQYF. The CDR3 DNA reads TGCGCCAGCAGCCAAGCCCCGGGGGGAAAGTACGAGCAGTACTTC.